The clone carrying this T cell receptor (beta chain) was seen many times. What it binds is not known. The sample belongs to a study of T-cell reconstitution after alpha-beta-depleted transplantation in children. Findings of the study overall: In some patients, recipient T cells and intrathymic progenitors surviving conditioning explained high day-60 diversity. Newly generated T cells supplied most T-cell counts and diversity one year post-transplant. Reports say that about two months after transplant, the alpha-beta T cells came out of several hundred graft clones that had expanded.

The CDR3 loop spans 17 amino acids. The junction had 8 bases not matched to a gene; V was cut back by 2 bases and J by 3 bases. In germline, CDR1 is MDHEN, CDR2 SYDVKM. Preparation of the TCRbeta library used unique molecular identifiers. TCRdb reanalysed the PCR reads using MiXCR and keeps one entry per CDR3 protein. The sample records 330,000 or so distinct CDR3 sequences, roughly a tenth being singletons. The rearrangement links TRBV28 to TRBJ2-2, with 8 bases matching TRBD1. The material sequenced was PBMCs, taken before TCRalphabeta/CD19-depleted stem cell transplant. This clonotype originated in a boy under three years old with acute myeloid leukemia, due to receive a stem cell transplant. CDR3 in amino acids: CASSLNAGQGYTGELFF. CDR3 DNA: TGTGCCAGCAGTTTAAATGCAGGACAGGGATACACCGGGGAGCTGTTTTTT.